This T cell receptor (beta chain) emerged from a study of T cells after yellow fever vaccination (dated by TCRdb to the late 2010s). Background on the whole study: Libraries from fractions with low cell numbers were prepared with the SMART-Seq v4 Ultra Low Input RNA kit. To follow T-cell clones before and after both primary and booster YFV17D yellow fever vaccination, bulk TCR alpha and beta repertoires underwent longitudinal sequencing. Two healthy male donors, one aged 18 to 29 and one aged 30 to 40 years, were included in the cohort. Blood was collected at multiple timepoints before and after primary and secondary immunization, and bulk PBMC replicates and cell subsets were isolated.

Paper-wide results and their limitations: After the booster, most clones that had expanded after primary vaccination were detected again (around 96% of CD4 and around nine tenths of CD8), suggesting broad maintenance of memory. The secondary T-cell response was weaker than the primary response but faster, peaking on day 5 instead of day 15. Computational filtering was needed because FACS-sorted repertoires could contain abundant contaminating clonotypes from the bulk population. The study included only a couple of donors, which limits how far the findings can be generalized. A small fraction of clonotypes showed up in both the CD4 and CD8 compartments, probably as a result of convergent recombination.

The treatment or condition label corresponds to: live attenuated yellow fever vaccine strain. At each blood-draw timepoint, two biological replicates of bulk PBMCs were collected. A standard Ficoll-Paque protocol was used to isolate PBMCs from peripheral blood. RNA was extracted with TriZol from bulk PBMCs, CD4 and CD8 fractions, and dextramer-positive and dextramer-negative fractions. Including cysteine and phenylalanine, the CDR3 has 14 amino acids. Of all the DNA, just the CDR3 is kept, 42 bases in frame from base 1. From the germline V gene, CDR1 is SGHRS and CDR2 is YFSETQ. Trimming takes 5 bases from V and 3 bases from J, and the germline ends sit 15 bases apart. This clonotype was detected a few times. The antigen it binds to is not known. No base quality values were provided; no much bigger clone lies one nucleotide off. The reads were generated on an Illumina NovaSeq 6000. TCR cDNA was synthesized by 5'RACE template switching, which introduced a universal primer site and unique molecular identifiers. cDNA synthesis was primed from both the TCR alpha and TCR beta constant segments. Libraries were amplified in two PCR steps, with sample barcodes and sequencing adapters added in the second step. Sequencing of libraries was done on Illumina HiSeq 2500 (2x100 bp) or NovaSeq (2x150 bp). The authors' analysis ran thus. Reads were demultiplexed and collapsed into UMI consensus sequences with MIGEC, and V(D)J alignment was performed with MiXCR. Vaccine-responding clonotypes were identified with edgeR using replicate PBMC samples, with FDR below 0.01 and a log2 fold change above 5 up to day 15 being required. Each bulk clonotype received a CD4 or CD8 identity based on whether the sequenced CD4 or CD8 repertoire contained that clonotype at higher abundance. TCRdb's own reprocessing of the public reads used fastp at Q25 and MiXCR and kept productive beta chains. Rows merge per CDR3 protein into single entries with the most common DNA and genes. The V and J calls here are based on TCRdb, not the publication. For this sample there are some 420,000 distinct CDR3 sequences; around 20% appear just once. The biggest ten clones account for 15% to 20% of the sample.

Here the sequenced sample was PBMCs, taken before the yellow fever booster vaccination. The V and J genes are TRBV5-1 and TRBJ2-7; the D gene cannot be resolved beyond TRBD1 or TRBD2, each matching 6 bases. This clonotype was obtained from a man aged 18 to 35 who received the YFV17D yellow fever vaccine. At the DNA level, the sequence is TGCGCCAGCAGGGACATCGGAGGGGGCTACGAGCAGTACTTC. Translated, it gives CASRDIGGGYEQYF.